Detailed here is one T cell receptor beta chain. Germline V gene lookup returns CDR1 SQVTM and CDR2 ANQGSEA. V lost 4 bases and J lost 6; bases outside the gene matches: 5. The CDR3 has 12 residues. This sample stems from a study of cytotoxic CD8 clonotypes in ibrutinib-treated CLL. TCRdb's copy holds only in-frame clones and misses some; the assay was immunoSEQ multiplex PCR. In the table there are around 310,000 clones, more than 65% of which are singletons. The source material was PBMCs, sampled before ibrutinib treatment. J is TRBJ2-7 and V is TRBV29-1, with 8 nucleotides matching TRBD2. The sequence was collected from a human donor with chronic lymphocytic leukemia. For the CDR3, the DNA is TGCAGCGTTGTGGGACTAGGAGGCGAGCAGTACTTC. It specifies CSVVGLGGEQYF.